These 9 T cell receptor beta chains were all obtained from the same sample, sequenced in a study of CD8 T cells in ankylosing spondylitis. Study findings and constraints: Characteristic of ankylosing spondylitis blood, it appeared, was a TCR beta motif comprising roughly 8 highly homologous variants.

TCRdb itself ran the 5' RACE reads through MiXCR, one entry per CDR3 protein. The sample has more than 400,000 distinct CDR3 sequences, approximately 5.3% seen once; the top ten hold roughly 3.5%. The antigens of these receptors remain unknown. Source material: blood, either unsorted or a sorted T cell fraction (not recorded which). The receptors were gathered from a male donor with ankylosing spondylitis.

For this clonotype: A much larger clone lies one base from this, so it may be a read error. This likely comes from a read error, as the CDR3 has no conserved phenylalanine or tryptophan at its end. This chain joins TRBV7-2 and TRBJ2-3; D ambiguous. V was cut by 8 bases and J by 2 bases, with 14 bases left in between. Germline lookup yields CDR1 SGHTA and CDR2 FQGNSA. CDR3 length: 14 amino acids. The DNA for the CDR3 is TGTGCCAGCTCGATGTCCGTGGTCACAGATACGCAGTATCTT. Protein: CASSMSVVTDTQYL.

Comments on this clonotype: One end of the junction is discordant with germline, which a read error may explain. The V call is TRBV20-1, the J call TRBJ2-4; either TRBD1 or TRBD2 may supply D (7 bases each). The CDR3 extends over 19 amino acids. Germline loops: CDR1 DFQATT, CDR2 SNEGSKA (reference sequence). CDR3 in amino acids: CCAYRDREWMREAKNIQYF. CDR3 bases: TGCTGTGCTTACCGGGACAGAGAATGGATGCGGGAGGCCAAAAACATTCAGTACTTC.

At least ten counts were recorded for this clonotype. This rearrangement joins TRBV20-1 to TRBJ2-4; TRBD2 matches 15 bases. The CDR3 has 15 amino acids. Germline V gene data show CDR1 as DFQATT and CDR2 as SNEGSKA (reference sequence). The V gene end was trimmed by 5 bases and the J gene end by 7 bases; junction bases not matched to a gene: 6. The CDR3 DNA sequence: TGCAGTGCTGGGACTAGCGGGAGGTGGGGGAACATTCAGTACTTC. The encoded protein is CSAGTSGRWGNIQYF.

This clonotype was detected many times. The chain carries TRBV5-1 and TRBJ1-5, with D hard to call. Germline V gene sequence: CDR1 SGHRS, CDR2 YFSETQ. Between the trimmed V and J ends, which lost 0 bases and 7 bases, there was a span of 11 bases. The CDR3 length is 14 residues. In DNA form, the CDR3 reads TGCGCCAGCAGCTTGGTTCCAGAGCAACAGCCCCAGCATTTT. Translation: CASSLVPEQQPQHF.

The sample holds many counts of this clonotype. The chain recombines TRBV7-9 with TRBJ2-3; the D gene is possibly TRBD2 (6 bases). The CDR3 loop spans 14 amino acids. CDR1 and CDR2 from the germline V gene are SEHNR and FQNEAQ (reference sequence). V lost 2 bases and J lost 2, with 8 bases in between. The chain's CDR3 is CASSLSGVTDTQYF. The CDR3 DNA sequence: TGTGCCAGCAGCTTATCGGGGGTCACAGATACGCAGTATTTT.

The CDR3 region is CASSFWSTGRAGTDTQYF. The DNA for the CDR3 is TGTGCCAGCAGTTTCTGGTCGACAGGGCGGGCTGGCACAGATACGCAGTATTTT. The rearrangement joins TRBV28 to TRBJ2-3; 7 nucleotides match TRBD1. This CDR3 has 18 residues. The V gene end was trimmed by 3 bases and the J gene end by 1 base; junction bases not matched to a gene: 13. In germline, CDR1 is MDHEN, CDR2 SYDVKM.

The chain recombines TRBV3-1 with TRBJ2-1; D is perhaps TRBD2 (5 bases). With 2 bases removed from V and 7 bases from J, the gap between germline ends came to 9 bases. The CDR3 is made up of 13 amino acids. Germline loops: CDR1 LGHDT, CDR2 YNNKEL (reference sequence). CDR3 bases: TGTGCCAGCAGCCAAACCAGAGGGAATGAGCAGTTCTTC. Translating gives CASSQTRGNEQFF.

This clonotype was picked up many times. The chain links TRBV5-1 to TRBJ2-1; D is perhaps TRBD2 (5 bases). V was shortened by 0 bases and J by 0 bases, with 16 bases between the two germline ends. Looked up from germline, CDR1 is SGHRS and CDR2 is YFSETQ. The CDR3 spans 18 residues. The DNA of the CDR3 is TGCGCCAGCAGCTTGGTCCTAAGGGAGATGGGCTCCTACAATGAGCAGTTCTTC. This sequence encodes CASSLVLREMGSYNEQFF.

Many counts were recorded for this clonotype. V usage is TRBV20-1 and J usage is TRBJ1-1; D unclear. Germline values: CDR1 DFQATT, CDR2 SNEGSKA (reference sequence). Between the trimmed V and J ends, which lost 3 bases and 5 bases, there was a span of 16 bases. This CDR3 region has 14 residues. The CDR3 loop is CSASRTGFRTEAFF. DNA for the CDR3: TGCAGTGCTAGTCGGACGGGTTTTAGAACTGAAGCTTTCTTT.